What follows are 28 T cell receptor beta chains derived from one specimen sequenced in a study of cytomegalovirus exposure and HLA in healthy donors. PCR was performed using 60 Vbeta and 13 Jbeta primers. Sequencing used immunoSEQ multiplex PCR; TCRdb keeps in-frame clones, though not all of them. In the table there are 150,000 to 200,000 clones, 81% of which are singletons. Sequencing was performed on PBMCs. These receptors were obtained from a man aged 50 or older in good health and CMV-seropositive.

V is TRBV28 and J is TRBJ2-1; 7 nucleotides match TRBD1. CDR3 length: 15 amino acids. Trimming removed 8 bases from V and 7 bases from J; junction bases left unmatched: 14. Per the germline V gene, CDR1 is MDHEN and CDR2 is SYDVKM. This CDR3 is CASLNDRAHNNEQFF. The CDR3 DNA reads TGTGCCAGCCTTAACGACAGGGCCCACAATAATGAGCAGTTCTTC.

The chain is built from TRBV28 and TRBJ1-1; tentative D call: TRBD1 (5 bases). Trimming took 6 bases from V and 8 from J, leaving 22 bases between them. CDR1 is MDHEN and CDR2 is SYDVKM in the germline V gene. CDR3 length equals 15 residues. The CDR3 DNA follows: TGTGCCAGCAGCCCCCCGGAGGGGTTGAACTCAGAAGCTTTCTTT. It translates to CASSPPEGLNSEAFF.

The rearrangement joins TRBV7-8 to TRBJ2-7; no definite D call. Trimming cost V 0 bases and J 3 bases, with 3 bases left between them. The CDR3 totals 12 residues. Germline CDR1 and CDR2: SGHVS and FQNEAQ. CDR3 in amino acids: CASSLARYEQYF. The CDR3 nucleotides are TGTGCCAGCAGCTTAGCTCGCTACGAGCAGTACTTC.

This chain uses TRBV28 with TRBJ1-2; D is possibly TRBD1 (6 bases). This CDR3 region has 15 residues. Germline V CDR1 and CDR2: MDHEN, SYDVKM. Between the trimmed V and J ends, which lost 3 bases and 0 bases, there was a span of 11 bases. The CDR3 is CASSFGGLANYGYTF. CDR3 nucleotides: TGTGCCAGCAGTTTTGGGGGCCTAGCTAACTATGGCTACACCTTC.

The chain links TRBV28 to TRBJ1-5; TRBD1 is a possible D gene (5 bases). Trimming took 6 bases from V and 6 from J, leaving 18 bases between them. The CDR3 covers 15 residues. Germline V CDR1 and CDR2: MDHEN, SYDVKM. CDR3 amino acids: CASSPTRAGGQPQHF. CDR3 DNA sequence: TGTGCCAGCAGCCCGACCCGGGCGGGGGGTCAGCCCCAGCATTTT.

This clone was seen a few times. V gene TRBV7-3 combines with J gene TRBJ1-1, with TRBD1 identical over 7 bases. The germline CDR1 and CDR2 sequences are SGHTA and FQGTGA. This CDR3 is built from 16 residues. V shed 0 bases and J 3 bases; nucleotides not matched to a gene: 7. This CDR3 reads CASSLTPTGIYTEAFF. In nucleotides, the CDR3 is TGTGCCAGCAGCTTAACGCCGACAGGGATTTACACTGAAGCTTTCTTT.

The rearrangement links TRBV28 to TRBJ2-3; 8 bases fit TRBD1. Germline-derived CDR1 and CDR2 are MDHEN and SYDVKM. CDR3 length: 15 amino acids. V was pared by 7 bases and J by 0 bases, with 6 bases of the junction left unmatched. The chain's CDR3 is CASNPWTGSTDTQYF. The CDR3 DNA is TGTGCCAGCAACCCCTGGACAGGGAGCACAGATACGCAGTATTTT.

The chain is built from TRBV27 and TRBJ2-1; 8 positions match TRBD2. CDR1 MNHEY and CDR2 SMNVEV come from the germline V gene (reference sequence). With 6 bases clipped from V and 0 bases from J, the junction kept 7 bases outside the gene matches. The CDR3 consists of 16 residues. The CDR3: CASRKREKGSYNEQFF. CDR3 DNA sequence: TGTGCCAGCAGGAAGCGGGAGAAGGGCTCCTACAATGAGCAGTTCTTC.

The chain's CDR3 is CASSFSIPRETQYF. The CDR3 region has the DNA TGTGCCAGCAGCTTTAGCATTCCCCGTGAGACCCAGTACTTC. The chain couples TRBV7-9 to TRBJ2-5; D call uncertain. The CDR3 has 14 residues. CDR1 SEHNR and CDR2 FQNEAQ come from the germline V gene (reference sequence). V lost 3 bases and J lost 5, with 13 bases in between.

V is TRBV20-1 and J is TRBJ2-7; 7 bases fit TRBD1. Germline loops: CDR1 DFQATT, CDR2 SNEGSKA (reference sequence). J gave up 6 bases and V 6 bases, and 2 bases lay outside the gene matches. The CDR3 totals 10 residues. Here the CDR3 reads CSAYRGEQYF. CDR3 DNA sequence: TGCAGTGCATACAGGGGCGAGCAGTACTTC.

The gene calls are TRBV18 and TRBJ2-7; no reliable D call. Trimming shortened V by 3 bases and J by 2 bases, and 8 bases separated the two germline ends. CDR3 length: 13 amino acids. Germline assignment: CDR1 KGHSH and CDR2 LQKENI. The CDR3 is CASSPGPAYEQYF. In DNA form, the CDR3 reads TGTGCCAGCTCACCGGGCCCAGCCTACGAGCAGTACTTC. The complete variable domain, with remaining parts taken from reference TRBV18 and TRBJ2-7, reads NAGVMQNPRHLVRRRGQEARLRCSPMKGHSHVYWYRQLPEEGLKFMVYLQKENIIDESGMPKERFSAEFPKEGPSILRIQQVVRGDSAAYFCASSPGPAYEQYFGPGTRLTVT.

J is TRBJ1-2 and V is TRBV28; no clear D. The V end was cut by 4 bases, the J end by 4 bases, with 22 bases between. This CDR3 is 17 amino acids long. Germline CDR1 is MDHEN and CDR2 is SYDVKM. CDR3 sequence: CASSSLAATGFGYGYTF. CDR3 bases: TGTGCCAGCAGTTCCCTGGCGGCGACGGGGTTCGGCTATGGCTACACCTTC.

This clone was detected a few times. The rearrangement uses TRBV6-6 and TRBJ1-2; 10 bases are a match to TRBD1. Germline values: CDR1 MNHNY, CDR2 SVGAGI (reference sequence). The CDR3 contains 15 residues. J lost 4 bases, V lost 2 bases, and 4 bases had no gene match. CDR3 nucleotides: TGTGCCAGCAGTTACGGACAGGGGGTGACCTATGGCTACACCTTC. Its protein product is CASSYGQGVTYGYTF.

In this sample, this clone turned up once. The chain joins TRBV5-1 to TRBJ2-1; 10 bases match TRBD2. J gave up 2 bases and V 4 bases, and 6 bases lay outside the gene matches. Germline V CDR1 and CDR2: SGHRS, YFSETQ. The CDR3 length is 16 residues. The CDR3 spells CASSRLLAGAYNEQFF. In nucleotides, the CDR3 is TGCGCCAGCAGCCGTCTTCTAGCGGGGGCCTACAATGAGCAGTTCTTC.

This clone was observed a handful of times. In DNA, the CDR3 is TGTGCCTGGACCGGGACTAGACAAGAGACCCAGTACTTC. Protein product: CAWTGTRQETQYF. The chain is built from TRBV30 and TRBJ2-5, with TRBD2 matching over 8 bases. Germline assignment: CDR1 GTSNPN and CDR2 SVGIG (reference sequence). This CDR3 region has 13 residues. The V and J ends lost 4 bases and 2 bases, in that order; junction bases with no gene match: 3.

This clone has more than one count but fewer than ten. This rearrangement joins TRBV28 to TRBJ1-1, with TRBD1 as a possible D gene (5 bases). Between the trimmed V and J ends, which lost 7 bases and 4 bases, there was a span of 16 bases. Germline loops: CDR1 MDHEN, CDR2 SYDVKM. CDR3 length: 14 residues. DNA for the CDR3: TGTGCCAGCACTTCTCCTGGGGGGACCACTGAAGCTTTCTTT. Translating it yields CASTSPGGTTEAFF.

This clone was counted a single time. The V call is TRBV7-8, the J call TRBJ2-7; possibly TRBD1 for D (7 bases). V was cut by 2 bases and J by 2 bases, with 13 bases left in between. The CDR3 has 15 amino acids. Germline CDR1 SGHVS, CDR2 FQNEAQ. The CDR3 nucleotides read TGTGCCAGCAGCTTATCCTCAGGGGGGACCTACGAGCAGTACTTC. It translates to CASSLSSGGTYEQYF.

The J gene is TRBJ2-5, the V gene TRBV2, with D tentatively TRBD2 (6 bases). Germline CDR1 and CDR2: SNHLY and FYNNEI. The CDR3 sequence is 17 residues long. V lost 6 bases and J lost 3, with 23 bases in between. Here the CDR3 reads CASRNLPAGNTKETQYF. The DNA for the CDR3 is TGTGCCAGCAGAAACCTTCCAGCGGGCAATACGAAAGAGACCCAGTACTTC.

Written as DNA, the CDR3 is TGTGCCAGCAGCAGAAAGACTTGGACAGATACGCAGTATTTT. This codes for CASSRKTWTDTQYF. This chain connects TRBV5-8 to TRBJ2-3; no definite D call. The ends were cut back, 4 bases at V and 3 bases at J, with 12 bases in the middle. The CDR3 length is 14 residues. CDR1 is SGHTS and CDR2 is YDEGEE in the germline V gene.

This chain links TRBV30 with TRBJ1-3; perhaps TRBD1 as D (6 bases). Germline V gene sequence: CDR1 GTSNPN, CDR2 SVGIG (reference sequence). This CDR3 has 13 residues. The V end lost 1 base, the J end lost 2 bases, and 6 bases lay between the germline ends. The CDR3 spells CAWSGGPGNTIYF. For the CDR3, the DNA is TGTGCCTGGAGTGGGGGGCCTGGAAACACCATATATTTT.

The rearrangement links TRBV6-5 to TRBJ2-3, with 8 bases matching TRBD1. The CDR3 contains 16 residues. Losses at the gene ends were 2 bases for V and 4 bases for J; bases not matched to a gene: 8. CDR1 is MNHEY and CDR2 is SVGAGI in the germline V gene. The CDR3 here is CASSYAGGPPPDTQYF. The DNA for the CDR3 is TGTGCCAGCAGTTACGCAGGGGGCCCGCCCCCAGATACGCAGTATTTT.

The chain has TRBV6-6 and TRBJ1-4, with a weak D call TRBD1 (5 bases). This CDR3 is built from 15 residues. Deletions cut 2 bases from V and 0 bases from J, with 7 bases between. Germline V gene sequence: CDR1 MNHNY, CDR2 SVGAGI (reference sequence). The CDR3 here is CASSYGAATNEKLFF. The CDR3 DNA follows: TGTGCCAGCAGTTACGGGGCGGCAACTAATGAAAAACTGTTTTTT.

The chain employs TRBV29-1 and TRBJ1-2; 8 bases are a match to TRBD1. Germline values: CDR1 SQVTM, CDR2 ANQGSEA. The length of the CDR3 is 11 residues. After removal of 5 bases from V and 8 bases from J, the junction contained 4 bases not matched to a gene. CDR3 region: CSVYGQGGYTF. DNA for the CDR3: TGCAGCGTTTATGGACAGGGAGGCTACACCTTC.

The chain links TRBV29-1 to TRBJ2-7; the D is unclear. Germline V gene lookup returns CDR1 SQVTM and CDR2 ANQGSEA. The CDR3 covers 13 residues. Trimming stripped 2 bases from V and 0 bases from J, with 8 bases between. The CDR3 bases are TGCAGCGTTGAATATCTCGGCTCCTACGAGCAGTACTTC. It specifies CSVEYLGSYEQYF.

The chain carries TRBV18 and TRBJ2-1; D unresolved. Germline CDR1 is KGHSH and CDR2 is LQKENI. The germline V and J ends were trimmed by 2 bases and 1 base, with 6 bases remaining between them. This CDR3 has 14 residues. The CDR3 protein is CASSPASSYNEQFF. The CDR3, as DNA: TGTGCCAGCTCACCAGCGTCGTCCTACAATGAGCAGTTCTTC.

The chain has TRBV25-1 and TRBJ2-1, with 8 bases fitting TRBD2. Germline V CDR1 and CDR2: MGHDK, SYGVNS. Germline trimming cut 3 bases from V and 7 bases from J; bases unmatched to any gene: 8. The CDR3 extends over 15 amino acids. CDR3 in DNA: TGTGCCAGCAGTGAGGCCGGGGGGGCCTCGAATGAGCAGTTCTTC. Protein product: CASSEAGGASNEQFF.

This chain connects TRBV2 to TRBJ2-2; 11 bases are shared with TRBD2. The V and J ends lost 5 bases and 6 bases, in that order; junction bases with no gene match: 5. Looked up from germline, CDR1 is SNHLY and CDR2 is FYNNEI. This CDR3 has 15 amino acids. The chain's CDR3 is CASSIAGGVAGELFF. The DNA of the CDR3 is TGTGCCAGCAGTATAGCGGGAGGGGTAGCCGGGGAGCTGTTTTTT. Full variable domain (missing parts from reference TRBV2 and TRBJ2-2): EPEVTQTPSHQVTQMGQEVILRCVPISNHLYFYWYRQILGQKVEFLVSFYNNEISEKSEIFDDQFSVERPDGSNFTLKIRSTKLEDSAMYFCASSIAGGVAGELFFGEGSRLTVL.

This chain links TRBV14 with TRBJ2-5, with 9 bases lining up with TRBD2. V lost 1 base and J lost 6; bases outside the gene matches: 9. Germline V gene data show CDR1 as SGHDN and CDR2 as FVKESK. This CDR3 has 16 amino acids. CDR3 sequence (DNA): TGTGCCAGCAGCCAAGGTCAAGCGGGAGGTCAGAAGACCCAGTACTTC. Translating it yields CASSQGQAGGQKTQYF.